This is a list of T cell receptor beta chains from one sample in a study of T cell responses to AZD1222 COVID-19 vaccine. Only in-frame clones appear in the TCRdb table, and some are missing; sequencing was by immunoSEQ multiplex PCR. The table lists some 99,000 clones, around nine tenths of them singletons. This material consisted of peripheral blood, taken on day 0 of AZD1222 vaccination. The receptors stem from an adult in good health. Each CDR3 is given with its conserved first and last residue. The order of the fields is CDR3 protein, V gene, J gene.

CDR3aa: CATSLGPYNEQFF
v_gene: TRBV10-3
j_gene: TRBJ2-1

CDR3aa: CASSLPGSYNEQFF
v_gene: TRBV6-5
j_gene: TRBJ2-1

CDR3aa: CASTPGLYSPLHF
v_gene: TRBV6-5
j_gene: TRBJ1-6

CDR3aa: CASSLVRQLSYNEQFF
v_gene: TRBV7-9
j_gene: TRBJ2-1

CDR3aa: CASSEDPAPAGELFF
v_gene: TRBV2
j_gene: TRBJ2-2

CDR3aa: CASTSSYNEQFF
v_gene: TRBV9
j_gene: TRBJ2-1

CDR3aa: CASSLGQGTSYEQYF
v_gene: TRBV5-1
j_gene: TRBJ2-7

CDR3aa: CATTKTRRGYTGELFF
v_gene: TRBV24-1
j_gene: TRBJ2-2

CDR3aa: CASKGRADYGYTF
v_gene: TRBV28
j_gene: TRBJ1-2

CDR3aa: CASSAQGVTEAFF
v_gene: TRBV11-3
j_gene: TRBJ1-1

CDR3aa: CASSTRTSGSTYNEQFF
v_gene: TRBV28
j_gene: TRBJ2-1

CDR3aa: CASSQDADTQYF
v_gene: TRBV3-1/TRBV3-2
j_gene: TRBJ2-3

CDR3aa: CASSYSRLGPPQHF
v_gene: TRBV6-5
j_gene: TRBJ1-5

CDR3aa: CASSLDIDQPQHF
v_gene: TRBV5-1
j_gene: TRBJ1-5

CDR3aa: CASMTSGISNEQFF
v_gene: TRBV18
j_gene: TRBJ2-1

CDR3aa: CASSNQGGEQYF
v_gene: TRBV19
j_gene: TRBJ2-7

CDR3aa: CASIGGGEKLFF
v_gene: TRBV28
j_gene: TRBJ1-4

CDR3aa: CATSDRDEETQYF
v_gene: TRBV24-1
j_gene: TRBJ2-5

CDR3aa: CASSLRRGGTEAFF
v_gene: TRBV27
j_gene: TRBJ1-1

CDR3aa: CASSASQGGYGYTF
v_gene: TRBV9
j_gene: TRBJ1-2

CDR3aa: CASSQDRSNYGYTF
v_gene: TRBV14
j_gene: TRBJ1-2

CDR3aa: CASSLGVSNEQFF
v_gene: TRBV28
j_gene: TRBJ2-1

CDR3aa: CAWSGDIQNSPLHF
v_gene: TRBV30
j_gene: TRBJ1-6

CDR3aa: CASRTTGIWEAFF
v_gene: TRBV6-5
j_gene: TRBJ1-1

CDR3aa: CASSRTGPTNEKLFF
v_gene: TRBV19
j_gene: TRBJ1-4

CDR3aa: CATLGDEGMETQYF
v_gene: TRBV9
j_gene: TRBJ2-5

CDR3aa: CASSSNSGGRETQYF
v_gene: TRBV7-9
j_gene: TRBJ2-5

CDR3aa: CASSWIAGYSYNEQFF
v_gene: TRBV13
j_gene: TRBJ2-1

CDR3aa: CASNQGAGTKNIQYF
v_gene: TRBV15
j_gene: TRBJ2-4

CDR3aa: CASSYSMLIKGGGYTF
v_gene: TRBV6-6
j_gene: TRBJ1-2

CDR3aa: CASRRREGTEAFF
v_gene: TRBV7-2
j_gene: TRBJ1-1

CDR3aa: CASSLGLAGVGEQFF
v_gene: TRBV7-2
j_gene: TRBJ2-1

CDR3aa: CASSLRGWGLGGAAFF
v_gene: TRBV7-3
j_gene: TRBJ1-1

CDR3aa: CASSEYSNQPQHF
v_gene: TRBV5-5
j_gene: TRBJ1-5

CDR3aa: CASSSSGHYGYTF
v_gene: TRBV12-3/TRBV12-4
j_gene: TRBJ1-2

CDR3aa: CASSIEGQPQHF
v_gene: TRBV19
j_gene: TRBJ1-5

CDR3aa: CATSRVWGTNEKLFF
v_gene: TRBV15
j_gene: TRBJ1-4

CDR3aa: CASSPSDATDTQYF
v_gene: TRBV11-3
j_gene: TRBJ2-3